Listed here are 26 T cell receptor beta chains from one sample, sequenced in a study of Graves' ophthalmopathy and Graves' hyperthyroidism. For repertoire sequencing, the TCR beta CDR3 regions were amplified from RNA transcripts. In the first round, RT-PCR was carried out with HTBI primers, and a multiplex PCR formed the second round. Using its own MiXCR run on the multiplex PCR reads, TCRdb lists one record per CDR3 protein. The sample has under 200,000 distinct CDR3 sequences, less than 45% seen once. Source material: peripheral blood. Every receptor here comes from a woman in her forties with Graves' ophthalmopathy.

The chain has TRBV12-3 or TRBV12-4 and TRBJ2-7; 9 nucleotides align to TRBD1. The CDR3 loop spans 16 amino acids. Trimming took 2 bases from V and 0 from J; bases not matched to a gene: 5. The CDR3 DNA sequence: TGTGCCAGCAGTTTACCTCGGGACAGGGTCTCCTACGAGCAGTACTTC. Protein sequence: CASSLPRDRVSYEQYF.

The chain carries TRBV6-2 or TRBV6-3 and TRBJ2-2, with a weak D call TRBD1 (6 bases). The CDR3 consists of 15 residues. Germline CDR1 reads MNHEY; CDR2 reads SVGEGT. Deletions cut 4 bases from V and 4 bases from J, with 13 bases between. Here the CDR3 DNA reads TGTGCCAGCAGTTTCGCAGGGGAAGCCACCGGGGAGCTGTTTTTT. Translation gives CASSFAGEATGELFF.

The chain employs TRBV20-1 and TRBJ1-2, with no clear D. Trimming took 6 bases from V and 0 from J, leaving 5 bases between them. The CDR3 spans 11 residues. CDR1 DFQATT and CDR2 SNEGSKA come from the germline V gene (reference sequence). The DNA of the CDR3 is TGCAGTGCCAATTCTAACTATGGCTACACCTTC. As protein: CSANSNYGYTF.

At least ten counts were recorded for this clonotype. J is TRBJ2-7 and V is TRBV15; no clear D gene. This CDR3 has 15 residues. Germline lookup yields CDR1 LNHNV and CDR2 YYDKDF (reference sequence). V was pared by 0 bases and J by 7 bases, with 16 bases between. CDR3 nucleotide sequence: TGTGCCACCAGCAGAGATTACCTGGGTAGTGAAGAGCAGTACTTC. Translated: CATSRDYLGSEEQYF.

The chain employs TRBV27 and TRBJ2-7, with 14 bases matching TRBD2. Germline V CDR1 and CDR2: MNHEY, SMNVEV (reference sequence). V lost 5 bases, J lost 7 bases, and 7 bases stayed unmatched. The CDR3 has 15 amino acids. In nucleotides, the CDR3 is TGTGCCAGCAGTGTGGGACTAGCGGGAGTCGGGGAGCAGTACTTC. Translated, it gives CASSVGLAGVGEQYF.

The rearrangement links TRBV12-3 or TRBV12-4 to TRBJ2-5; D gene uncertain. The CDR3 covers 13 residues. V dropped 3 bases and J dropped 5 bases, with 10 bases sitting between them. DNA of the CDR3: TGTGCCAGCAGTTTCGGGTATCCGGAGACCCAGTACTTC. Translated: CASSFGYPETQYF.

This clonotype showed up many times. The rearrangement uses TRBV6-5 and TRBJ1-2, with 12 bases identical to TRBD1. Trimming cost V 1 base and J 6 bases; bases outside gene matches: 3. The germline gives CDR1 MNHEY, CDR2 SVGAGI. The CDR3 is 15 amino acids. CDR3 region: CASSYWGQGAHGYTF. Here the CDR3 DNA reads TGTGCCAGCAGTTACTGGGGACAGGGGGCTCATGGCTACACCTTC.

This chain joins TRBV9 and TRBJ2-2, with TRBD1 identical over 7 bases. Germline V lookup: CDR1 SGDLS, CDR2 YYNGEE. The J segment lost 7 bases and the V segment lost 5 bases, leaving 8 bases of the junction unmatched. CDR3 length equals 14 residues. The CDR3 loop reads CASSQTGRSGELFF. The CDR3 DNA reads as TGTGCCAGCAGTCAGACAGGGCGCAGCGGGGAGCTGTTTTTT.

CDR3 in amino acids: CASSFLEQGATEAFF. CDR3 coding DNA: TGTGCCAGCAGTTTCCTAGAACAGGGGGCCACTGAAGCTTTCTTT. The gene calls are TRBV12-3 or TRBV12-4 and TRBJ1-1; 9 bases fit TRBD1. The CDR3 loop spans 15 amino acids. V lost 3 bases and J lost 4; bases outside the gene matches: 6.

The sample holds many counts of this clonotype. The chain combines TRBV6-5 with TRBJ1-5; no definite D call. V lost 7 bases and J 2 bases, leaving 12 bases between the germline ends. This CDR3 has 14 amino acids. CDR1 MNHEY and CDR2 SVGAGI come from the germline V gene. CDR3 residues: CASTTAGGNQPQHF. The DNA for the CDR3 is TGTGCCAGCACGACCGCCGGTGGCAATCAGCCCCAGCATTTT.

This clonotype was seen repeatedly, ten times or more. V gene TRBV18 combines with J gene TRBJ2-7; 8 bases are shared with TRBD2. CDR1 and CDR2 from the germline V gene are KGHSH and LQKENI. CDR3 size: 16 residues. The V segment lost 3 bases and the J segment 0 bases; nucleotides outside the gene matches: 7. The CDR3 sequence: CASSPGRLAHSYEQYF. The CDR3 region has the DNA TGTGCCAGCTCACCGGGAAGACTAGCGCACTCCTACGAGCAGTACTTC.

The sample holds many counts of this clonotype. The V call is TRBV28, the J call TRBJ2-5; TRBD1 matches 9 bases. Per the germline V gene, CDR1 is MDHEN and CDR2 is SYDVKM. V trimming: 3 bases; J trimming: 3 bases; junction bases outside the gene matches: 8. The CDR3 has 16 residues. The CDR3 nucleotides read TGTGCCAGCAGTTTGAACCCCGGGACAGGGAAAGAGACCCAGTACTTC. Amino acids: CASSLNPGTGKETQYF.

This clonotype was detected many times. The chain recombines TRBV2 with TRBJ1-2, with no clear D. CDR1 and CDR2 from the germline V gene are SNHLY and FYNNEI. Trimming pared 6 bases from V and 5 bases from J, leaving 13 bases between. CDR3 length equals 13 residues. The CDR3 loop reads CASRADVRYGYTF. The CDR3 region has the DNA TGTGCCAGCAGGGCGGACGTACGGTATGGCTACACCTTC.

This clonotype was picked up many times. The chain uses TRBV6-2 or TRBV6-3 and TRBJ2-4; maybe TRBD2 (6 bases). The CDR3 loop spans 15 amino acids. Trimming cost V 10 bases and J 0 bases, with 16 bases left between them. Looked up from germline, CDR1 is MNHEY and CDR2 is SVGEGT. CDR3 coding DNA: TGTGCCACGCTCAGTATGGGACTAGCCAAAAACATTCAGTACTTC. Translating it yields CATLSMGLAKNIQYF.

This clonotype has ten or more counts. The chain uses TRBV12-3 or TRBV12-4 and TRBJ1-5, with D possibly TRBD1 on 6 matching bases. V lost 5 bases to trimming and J lost 7 bases, with 9 bases between them. The CDR3 spans 12 residues. CDR3 residues: CASSRGGQPQHF. CDR3 in DNA: TGTGCCAGCAGTCGGGGGGGCCAGCCCCAGCATTTT.

This clonotype was picked up many times. As DNA, the CDR3 is TGTGCCACCAGCAGAGAGGTCCGAGACTATGGCTACACCTTC. Translated, it gives CATSREVRDYGYTF. V gene TRBV15 combines with J gene TRBJ1-2; D remains ambiguous. From germline, CDR1 is LNHNV and CDR2 YYDKDF (reference sequence). The CDR3 has 14 amino acids. V lost 0 bases, J lost 3 bases, and 8 bases lay in between. Full variable domain (remainder filled in from reference TRBV15 and TRBJ1-2): DAMVIQNPRYQVTQFGKPVTLSCSQTLNHNVMYWYQQKSSQAPKLLFHYYDKDFNNEADTPDNFQSRRPNTSFCFLDIRSPGLGDTAMYLCATSREVRDYGYTFGSGTRLTVV.

This clonotype has ten or more counts. This chain joins TRBV2 and TRBJ1-2, with D possibly matching TRBD1 (5 bases). The CDR3 consists of 13 residues. Looked up from germline, CDR1 is SNHLY and CDR2 is FYNNEI. Trimming shortened V by 4 bases and J by 4 bases, and 10 bases separated the two germline ends. The DNA for the CDR3 is TGTGCCAGCAGTGCAGGGATTCTCTATGGCTACACCTTC. Amino acid sequence: CASSAGILYGYTF.

DNA of the CDR3: TGTGCCAGCGGGGGAGGGCCCTACCCCCTCGAGCAGTACTTC. Protein: CASGGGPYPLEQYF. The genes are TRBV27 and TRBJ2-7; 7 nucleotides agree with TRBD2. Germline V CDR1 and CDR2: MNHEY, SMNVEV (reference sequence). J lost 6 bases, V lost 8 bases, and 13 bases had no gene match. The CDR3 is 14 residues long.

The chain joins TRBV6-2 or TRBV6-3 to TRBJ1-1, with no clear D. V was clipped by 4 bases and J by 8 bases, with 14 bases between them. Germline V gene sequence: CDR1 MNHEY, CDR2 SVGEGT. This CDR3 has 13 amino acids. The CDR3 sequence is CASSSYMGKEAFF. For the CDR3, the DNA is TGTGCCAGCAGTTCCTACATGGGGAAGGAAGCTTTCTTT.

This clonotype has a count of ten or more. Germline and junction disagree at one end, which may indicate a read error. The chain uses TRBV6-2 or TRBV6-3 and TRBJ2-2; TRBD1 matches at 7 bases. CDR1 and CDR2 (germline): MNHEY, SVGEGT. CDR3 length equals 12 residues. The CDR3 nucleotides read TGTGCCGGCAGTCAGGGGGCCGGGGAGCTGTTTTTT. Its protein is CAGSQGAGELFF.

The chain has TRBV28 and TRBJ2-2; 8 bases map to TRBD1. Unmatched junction bases numbered 5, after V lost 10 bases and J lost 1 base. The CDR3 has 14 amino acids. Germline lookup yields CDR1 MDHEN and CDR2 SYDVKM. CDR3 protein: CATQGAQNTGELFF. DNA of the CDR3: TGTGCCACCCAGGGGGCTCAGAACACCGGGGAGCTGTTTTTT.

The genes are TRBV6-1 and TRBJ1-6, with 7 bases lining up with TRBD1. CDR3 size: 14 residues. V was clipped by 6 bases and J by 6 bases; unmatched bases: 5. Germline V CDR1 and CDR2: MNHNS, SASEGT. The CDR3: CASRKTGSNSPLHF. The CDR3 coding sequence is TGTGCCAGCAGAAAGACAGGGAGTAATTCACCCCTCCACTTT.

The V and J genes are TRBV6-5 and TRBJ2-7; tentative D call: TRBD2 (5 bases). Deletions cut 0 bases from V and 6 bases from J, with 12 bases between. Germline V gene sequence: CDR1 MNHEY, CDR2 SVGAGI. CDR3 length: 14 residues. This CDR3 reads CASSYSVGASEQYF. As DNA, the CDR3 is TGTGCCAGCAGTTACTCCGTGGGAGCCTCCGAGCAGTACTTC.

The chain has TRBV29-1 and TRBJ1-1; D remains unclear. The CDR3 is made up of 11 amino acids. V lost 2 bases and J lost 4, with 5 bases in between. Germline loops: CDR1 SQVTM, CDR2 ANQGSEA. The CDR3 here is CSVETTTEAFF. The CDR3, as DNA: TGCAGCGTTGAAACAACCACTGAAGCTTTCTTT.

This clonotype was seen at least ten times. J is TRBJ1-6 and V is TRBV12-3 or TRBV12-4, with 11 nucleotides matching TRBD1. Unmatched junction bases numbered 8, after V lost 6 bases and J lost 10 bases. The CDR3 consists of 15 residues. The CDR3 spells CASSPGQGAQSPLHF. The CDR3 bases are TGTGCCAGCAGCCCCGGACAGGGGGCTCAATCACCCCTCCACTTT.

This clonotype was seen repeatedly, ten times or more. The chain uses TRBV20-1 and TRBJ2-7; D unresolved. In germline, CDR1 is DFQATT, CDR2 SNEGSKA (reference sequence). The CDR3 runs to 13 residues. CDR3 sequence reads: CSNQAGVSYEQYF. For the CDR3, the DNA is TGCAGCAACCAGGCCGGCGTTTCCTACGAGCAGTACTTC.